This T cell receptor (beta chain) was found in a study of PD-L1 blockade in urothelial cancer. Overall study context: Males with bladder-origin urothelial cancer made up about nine tenths of the roughly 29 patients. Patients previously received 0 to 3 chemotherapy regimens.

This sample's time point: pretreatment peripheral blood. Here immunoSEQ multiplex PCR was the method, and the copy in TCRdb shows in-frame clones only, minus some. Seen here are 50,000 or so clones, 84% observed once, and the top ten hold approximately 1.4%. The TCR comes from a man in his fifties with urothelial cancer. Specimen: PBMCs, collected around atezolizumab (anti-PD-L1) treatment.

The CDR3, as DNA: TGTGCCAGCAGCGGAGGCGGGAGGGCCTTAGATACGCAGTATTTT. It translates to CASSGGGRALDTQYF. The rearrangement links TRBV7-2 to TRBJ2-3; 9 nucleotides match TRBD2. The J segment lost 5 bases and the V segment lost 5 bases, leaving 8 bases of the junction unmatched. CDR1 SGHTA and CDR2 FQGNSA come from the germline V gene. This CDR3 has 15 residues.